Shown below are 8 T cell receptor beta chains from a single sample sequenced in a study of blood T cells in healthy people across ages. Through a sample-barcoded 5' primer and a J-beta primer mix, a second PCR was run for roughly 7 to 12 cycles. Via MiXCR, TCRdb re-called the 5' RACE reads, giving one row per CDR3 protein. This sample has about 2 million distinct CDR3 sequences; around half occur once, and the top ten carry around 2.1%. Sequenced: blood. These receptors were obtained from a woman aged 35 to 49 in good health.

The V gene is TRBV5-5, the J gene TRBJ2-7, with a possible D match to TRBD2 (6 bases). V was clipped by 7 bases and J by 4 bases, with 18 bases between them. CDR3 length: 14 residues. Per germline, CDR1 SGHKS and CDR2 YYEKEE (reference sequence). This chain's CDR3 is CASAYGDGGYEQYF. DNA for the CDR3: TGTGCCAGCGCCTACGGGGACGGGGGTTACGAGCAGTACTTC.

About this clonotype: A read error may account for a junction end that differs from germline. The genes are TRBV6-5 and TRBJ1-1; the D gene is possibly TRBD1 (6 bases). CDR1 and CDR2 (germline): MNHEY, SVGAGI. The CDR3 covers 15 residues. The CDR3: CASRADPGARPETFF. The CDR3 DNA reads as TGCGCCAGCAGGGCGGATCCGGGGGCTAGGCCTGAAACTTTCTTT.

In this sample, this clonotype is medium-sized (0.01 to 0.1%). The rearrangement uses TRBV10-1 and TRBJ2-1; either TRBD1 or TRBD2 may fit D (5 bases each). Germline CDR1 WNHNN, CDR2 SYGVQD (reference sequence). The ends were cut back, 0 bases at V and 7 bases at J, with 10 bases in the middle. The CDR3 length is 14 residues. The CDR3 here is CASSESGVRNEQFF. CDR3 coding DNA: TGCGCCAGCAGTGAGTCGGGGGTAAGGAATGAGCAGTTCTTC.

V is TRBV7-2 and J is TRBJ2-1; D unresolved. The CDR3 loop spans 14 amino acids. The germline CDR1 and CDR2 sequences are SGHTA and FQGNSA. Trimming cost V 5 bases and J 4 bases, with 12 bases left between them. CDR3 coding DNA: TGTGCCAGCAGCGAACCCGCGTGGTACAATGAGCAGTTCTTC. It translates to CASSEPAWYNEQFF. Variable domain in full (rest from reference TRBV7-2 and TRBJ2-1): GAGVSQSPSNKVTEKGKDVELRCDPISGHTALYWYRQSLGQGLEFLIYFQGNSAPDKSGLPSDRFSAERTGGSVSTLTIQRTQQEDSAVYLCASSEPAWYNEQFFGPGTRLTVL.

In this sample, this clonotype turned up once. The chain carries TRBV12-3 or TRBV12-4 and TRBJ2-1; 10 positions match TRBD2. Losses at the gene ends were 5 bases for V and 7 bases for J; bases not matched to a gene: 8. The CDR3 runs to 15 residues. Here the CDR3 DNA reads TGTGCCAGCAGTCTACTAGCGGGGAGGGGAAATGAGCAGTTCTTC. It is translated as CASSLLAGRGNEQFF.

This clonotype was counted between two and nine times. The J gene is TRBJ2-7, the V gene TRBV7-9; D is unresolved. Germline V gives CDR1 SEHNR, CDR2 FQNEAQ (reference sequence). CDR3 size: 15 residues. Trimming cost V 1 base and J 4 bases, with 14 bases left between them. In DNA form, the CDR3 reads TGTGCCAGCAGCTTAGTTGGGGATTCCGAGTACGAGCAGTACTTC. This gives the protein CASSLVGDSEYEQYF.

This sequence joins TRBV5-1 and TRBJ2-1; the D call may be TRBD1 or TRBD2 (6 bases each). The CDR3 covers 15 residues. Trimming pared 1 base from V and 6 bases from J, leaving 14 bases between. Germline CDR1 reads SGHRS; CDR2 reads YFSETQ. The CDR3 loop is CASSLRVGGGNEQFF. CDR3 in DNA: TGCGCCAGCAGCTTGCGAGTAGGAGGGGGCAATGAGCAGTTCTTC. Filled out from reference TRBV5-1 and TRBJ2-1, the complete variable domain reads KAGVTQTPRYLIKTRGQQVTLSCSPISGHRSVSWYQQTPGQGLQFLFEYFSETQRNKGNFPGRFSGRQFSNSRSEMNVSTLELGDSALYLCASSLRVGGGNEQFFGPGTRLTVL.

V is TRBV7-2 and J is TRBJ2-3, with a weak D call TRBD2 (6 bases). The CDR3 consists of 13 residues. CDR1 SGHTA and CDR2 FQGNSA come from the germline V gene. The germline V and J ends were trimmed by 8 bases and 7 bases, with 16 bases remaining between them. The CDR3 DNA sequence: TGTGCCAGCGGGGCGGGACTTTTAAATACGCAGTATTTT. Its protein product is CASGAGLLNTQYF.